This TCR beta chain came from a study of T cell repertoires in cytomegalovirus infection. Study details: Matching HLA type, along with CMV infection, was indicated by public TCR beta signatures.

TCRdb re-called the reads with MiXCR, one entry per CDR3 protein. The repertoire holds about 360,000 distinct CDR3 sequences, with around 18% as singletons. Study-wide findings and caveats: Across the ex vivo response, the dominant clonotypes were HLA-C-restricted CMV-specific TCR beta clonotypes. Adding up the frequency of public TCR beta families identified people who carried CMV plus the relevant HLA.

There are 15 residues in the CDR3. The trim removed 0 bases at V and 8 bases at J, leaving 7 bases unmatched. From germline, CDR1 is DFQATT and CDR2 SNEGSKA (reference sequence). This clonotype was counted only a few times. The antigen is undetermined. The sequence was obtained from a human donor in good health (CMV status not recorded). Some clones in this sample may be carry-over from other donors' samples. The chain couples TRBV20-1 to TRBJ1-4; 9 nucleotides line up with TRBD1. The sample comprised PBMCs. CDR3 sequence (DNA): TGCAGTGCTAGAGATCCTGGACAGGGGAACGAAAAACTGTTTTTT. It yields the protein CSARDPGQGNEKLFF.